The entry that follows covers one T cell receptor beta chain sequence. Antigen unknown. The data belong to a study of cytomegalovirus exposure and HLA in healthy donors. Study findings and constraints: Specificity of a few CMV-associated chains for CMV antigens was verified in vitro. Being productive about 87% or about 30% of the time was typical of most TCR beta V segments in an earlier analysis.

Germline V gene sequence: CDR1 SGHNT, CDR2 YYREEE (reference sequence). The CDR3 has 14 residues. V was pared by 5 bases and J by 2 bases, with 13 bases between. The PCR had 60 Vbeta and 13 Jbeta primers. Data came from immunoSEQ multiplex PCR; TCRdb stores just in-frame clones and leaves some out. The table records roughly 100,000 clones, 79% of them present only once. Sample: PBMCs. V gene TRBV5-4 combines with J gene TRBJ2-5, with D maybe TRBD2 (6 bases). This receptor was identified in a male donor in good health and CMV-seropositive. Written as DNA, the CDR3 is TGTGCCAGCAGGTTCGGGACTTCTCAAGAGACCCAGTACTTC. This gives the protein CASRFGTSQETQYF.